What follows is one T cell receptor (beta chain) and its context. Its antigen is currently not known. One base away there is no much larger clone; base qualities are not given. CD8 naive samples were obtained by positive selection for CCR7 among CD45RO-negative cells, yielding a CD45RA+CCR7+ population from which TemRA cells were excluded. Donors were healthy HIV-negative adults with no recently reported acute infections or vaccinations. Every donor was a Caucasian adult residing in Nashville, Tennessee, USA. After blood collection by leukapheresis, PBMCs were isolated using Ficoll-Histopaque density gradient centrifugation and then cryopreserved in the vapor phase of liquid nitrogen. Analytical flow cytometry was used to check the purity and quantity of each magnetically sorted T cell population. Genomic DNA was isolated from each sorted fraction and quantified by UV absorbance on a Nanodrop 2000c.

The data are from a study of shared clonotypes between healthy human individuals (dated by TCRdb to the early 2020s). About the study as a whole: A couple of women and three men aged 18 to 49 years were included in the cohort. For each donor, CD4 naive and CD4 memory were each given three plates, CD8 naive was given two plates, and CD8 memory was given one plate. Leukapheresis yielded between about 0.85 and 10 billion PBMCs per donor. To increase sequencing depth and limit assay-specific biases, TCR repertoire library preparation and sequencing were carried out by different laboratories using diverse techniques. The study deeply sequenced blood TCR repertoires of about 5 healthy adults to estimate repertoire size and the extent of clonotype sharing between individuals.

Broad study findings and their caveats: Only blood was sampled, and tissue TCR repertoires likely differ from those in blood. Estimated clonotype richness was generally larger for naive than for memory subsets. Rarefaction of sorted-subset datasets indicated incomplete sequencing despite the large sequencing depth. Sharing across several donors was observed for around 4.8% of naive CD4, less than 4% of naive CD8, 2.3% of memory CD4, and roughly 0.4% of memory CD8 clonotypes. Pairwise subsampling led to the expectation that sequencing depth would affect the degree of clonotype sharing among donors. The genetic and exposure-history diversity represented was limited by the small number of donors. Compared with non-shared clonotypes, clonotypes shared by all four sorted-subset donors had higher generation probabilities.

Using the deep immunoSEQ assay, TCR CDR3 regions were amplified from genomic DNA by multiplex PCR. For each cell subset, the extracted genomic DNA was distributed evenly across all wells of several immunoSEQ 96-well plates, and each plate served as one replicate. For sorted subsets, 200 ng of genomic DNA, equivalent to around 30,000 T cell genomes, went into each replicate PCR. Purified libraries were quantified with a Qubit 3.0 fluorometer, sized on a Bioanalyzer 2100, and re-quantified with the KAPA Library Quantification kit. Every immunoSEQ 96-well plate was sequenced on a separate single-read 150-cycle Illumina NextSeq 550 flow cell. Per the authors' processing: Because the immunoSEQ output held only junctional sequences and lacked quality scores, the filtering could not match the filtering applied to full-length reads. Sequences were annotated with PyIR, a Python wrapper for IgBLAST v1.9, using IMGT germline references to assign V/J genes and CDR3. Reads were removed for weak V/J assignments (E-value above 1e-6), missing CDR3, stop codons, out-of-frame junctions, or ambiguous translated residues. V3J clonotypes were defined as sequences sharing the same inferred V gene, J gene, and CDR3 amino acid sequence. To compute the percentage overlap between repertoires, the number of shared unique clonotypes was divided by the size of the smaller repertoire. Three approaches were used to assess repertoire richness: RTK rarefaction, the Chao1 estimator, and Recon v2.1 estimates of unobserved clonotypes. Generation probabilities were computed with OLGA for all TCRbeta clonotypes obtained by the gDNA method from a few donors. TCRdb provides this immuneACCESS table in a form limited to in-frame rearrangements. Some clones are lacking; in checked studies, under half of them reflect an unresolved V gene, and why the rest are absent is not known. The V and J calls and the clone size are those of that table, but D and trimming were determined from the DNA. This sample gives about 2.1 million clones in total; just over 90% of them show up just once. The ten largest clones capture 1.5% to 2% of the sample.

Between the V and J ends, shortened by 1 base and 6 bases respectively, the junction contains 17 bases. The CDR3 has 16 amino acids, counting the end cysteine and phenylalanine. Only the CDR3 part of the read is kept: 48 bases, read in frame from the first base. CDR1 and CDR2 are read off the germline V gene (reference sequence) as SEHNR and FQNEAQ. The rearranged chain carries TRBV7-9 and TRBJ2-3; possibly the D gene is TRBD2, per 5 matching bases. This sequence originates from a man aged 18 to 29 in good health. Some clones in this sample may be carry-over from other donors' samples. Sequencing input: naive CD8+ T cells from PBMCs. Explained via the paper, the cell subset or site label denotes: CD45RA+CCR7+. The CDR3 protein: CASSLDFGGPADTQYF. The sequenced DNA: TGTGCCAGCAGCTTAGATTTCGGCGGGCCTGCCGATACGCAGTATTTT.